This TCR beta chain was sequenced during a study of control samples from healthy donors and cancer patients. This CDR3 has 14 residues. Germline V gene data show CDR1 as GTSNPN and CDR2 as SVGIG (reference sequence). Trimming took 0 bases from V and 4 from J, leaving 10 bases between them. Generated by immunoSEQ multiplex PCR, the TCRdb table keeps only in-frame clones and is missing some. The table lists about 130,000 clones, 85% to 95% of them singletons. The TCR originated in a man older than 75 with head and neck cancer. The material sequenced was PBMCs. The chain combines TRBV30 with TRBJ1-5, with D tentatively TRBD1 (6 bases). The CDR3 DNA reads TGTGCCTGGAGTGTGGTACAGGGTAATCAGCCCCAGCATTTT. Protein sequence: CAWSVVQGNQPQHF.